The rows below give T cell receptor beta chains drawn from one sample of a study of blood T cell dynamics during melanoma immunotherapy. TCRdb's copy holds only in-frame clones and misses some; the assay was immunoSEQ multiplex PCR. Counted here are 20,000 to 30,000 clones, about 83% occurring once; the ten biggest clones make up around 4.2%. The input for sequencing was blood, taken from a patient treated with checkpoint blockade. These receptors came from a human donor with melanoma. The CDR3 runs from the conserved cysteine through the conserved F or W. The D gene is left open where the match is weak. Where a row states a size, it is once, few, many or the class of an expanded clone; other rows omit it.

TRBJ1-1 | NA | TRBV5-1 | TRBD1 | TGCGCCAGCAGACCGGAGGGGGCCTTGAACACTGAAGCTTTCTTT | CASRPEGALNTEAFF
TRBJ2-7 | NA | TRBV5-6 | TRBD2 | TGTGCCAGCAGCTCTAGCGGGAGGATCTCCTACGAGCAGTACTTC | CASSSSGRISYEQYF
TRBJ2-1 | NA | TRBV5-1 | NA | TGCGCCAGCAGCTTACAGGGGGCGAGCGGGAGGGTGTCAGGAGCGCCCTACAATGAGCAGTTCTTC | CASSLQGASGRVSGAPYNEQFF
TRBJ1-1 | few | TRBV14 | TRBD1 | TGTGCCAGCAGCCTTAGGACAGGGCGGCACACTGAAGCTTTCTTT | CASSLRTGRHTEAFF
TRBJ2-7 | NA | TRBV7-2 | TRBD2 | TGTGCCAGCAGCTTAGCGTCAGGACTAGCGGAGTACTACGAGCAGTACTTC | CASSLASGLAEYYEQYF
TRBJ2-6 | NA | TRBV9 | TRBD1 | TGTGCCAGCAGCGCCCGGGACAGGGGTTTTGGGGCCAACGTCCTGACTTTC | CASSARDRGFGANVLTF
TRBJ2-4 | NA | TRBV28 | NA | TGTGCCAGCTTTAGTATAATGGGCGGGACTCAGAGCATTCAGTACTTC | CASFSIMGGTQSIQYF
TRBJ1-5 | NA | TRBV5-8 | NA | TGTGCCAGCAGCTCCTCCCGGGCCGGAGATCAGCCCCAGCATTTT | CASSSSRAGDQPQHF
TRBJ2-2 | NA | TRBV2 | TRBD2 | TGTGCCAGCAGTGGGGCTAGCGGTCGACCCACCGGGGAGCTGTTTTTT | CASSGASGRPTGELFF
TRBJ2-7 | NA | TRBV5-8 | TRBD1 | TGTGCCAGCAGCTACCGGACAGGGTACGAGCAGTACTTC | CASSYRTGYEQYF
TRBJ2-6 | once | TRBV5-1 | NA | TGCGCCAGCAGCTTCGGGGCGCTTGGGGCCAACGTCCTGACTTTC | CASSFGALGANVLTF
TRBJ2-3 | NA | TRBV11-2 | NA | TGTGCCAGCAGCTTGACTCACGGCACAGATACGCAGTATTTT | CASSLTHGTDTQYF
TRBJ2-1 | NA | TRBV5-1 | NA | TGCGCCAGCAGCTTGTACGGGAGTAGCAATAATGAGCAGTTCTTC | CASSLYGSSNNEQFF
TRBJ2-5 | NA | TRBV18 | NA | TGTGCCAGCTCACCAATGAGGGGCGCAGAGACCCAGTACTTC | CASSPMRGAETQYF
TRBJ2-2 | NA | TRBV5-1 | TRBD2 | TGCGCCAGCAGCTTGAGGGGGACTAGCGGGGACACCGGGGAGCTGTTTTTT | CASSLRGTSGDTGELFF
TRBJ2-1 | NA | TRBV5-4 | TRBD2 | TGTGCCAGCAGCTTGCTGACTAGCGGTGCCTACAATGAGCAGTTCTTC | CASSLLTSGAYNEQFF
TRBJ1-2 | once | TRBV7-2 | NA | TGTGCCAGCAGCTCCTGGGGAGGCTACACCTTC | CASSSWGGYTF